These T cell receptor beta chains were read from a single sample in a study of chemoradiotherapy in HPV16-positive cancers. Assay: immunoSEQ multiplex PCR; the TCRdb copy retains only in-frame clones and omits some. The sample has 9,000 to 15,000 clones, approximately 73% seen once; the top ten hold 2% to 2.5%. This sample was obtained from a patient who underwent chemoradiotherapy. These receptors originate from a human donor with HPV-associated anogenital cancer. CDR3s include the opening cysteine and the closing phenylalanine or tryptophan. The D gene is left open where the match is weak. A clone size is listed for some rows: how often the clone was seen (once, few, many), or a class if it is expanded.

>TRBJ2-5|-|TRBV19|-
TGTGCCAGCAATCCGGGGACCTTCCAAGAGACCCAGTACTTC
CASNPGTFQETQYF
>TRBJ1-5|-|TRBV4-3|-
TGCGCCAGCAGCCAAGATTGGGGGACGGGTCAGCCCCAGCATTTT
CASSQDWGTGQPQHF
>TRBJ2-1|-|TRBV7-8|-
TGTGCCAGCAGTCCACAAAGGCGGGGGCTAACCCGGGTAAATGAGCAGTTCTTC
CASSPQRRGLTRVNEQFF
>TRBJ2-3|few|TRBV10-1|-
TGCGCCAGAACTCACACAGATACGCAGTATTTT
CARTHTDTQYF
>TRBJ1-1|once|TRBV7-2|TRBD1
TGTGCCAGCAGCTTAATGTTCGGGACAGCCGGGAGGTCGGCTTTCTTT
CASSLMFGTAGRSAFF
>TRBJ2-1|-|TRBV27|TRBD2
TGTGCCAGCAGTTTCCTACTAGCGGGGGGGCCCAATGAGCAGTTCTTC
CASSFLLAGGPNEQFF
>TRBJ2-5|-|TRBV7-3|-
TGTGCCAGCAGCTTATCGCCCCAAGAGACCCAGTACTTC
CASSLSPQETQYF
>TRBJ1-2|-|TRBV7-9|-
TGTGCCAGCCTACCATGGGGGGCGGAAGGCTACACCTTC
CASLPWGAEGYTF
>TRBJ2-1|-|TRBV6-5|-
TGTGCCAGCAGTTACTTAGGAGGGGCCGAATACAATGAGCAGTTCTTC
CASSYLGGAEYNEQFF
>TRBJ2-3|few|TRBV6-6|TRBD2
TGTGCCAGCAGCTACGCGGGAGGCACAGATACGCAGTATTTT
CASSYAGGTDTQYF
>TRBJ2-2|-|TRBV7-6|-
TGTGCCAGCAGCTTAGTCCCCGACCGGGAGCTGTTTTTT
CASSLVPDRELFF
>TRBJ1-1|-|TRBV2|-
TGTGCCAGCAGTCCCCAGAACACTGAAGCTTTCTTT
CASSPQNTEAFF
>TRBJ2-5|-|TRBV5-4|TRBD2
TGTGCCAGCAGCTCGCGGGAGGGGGTAGAGACCCAGTACTTC
CASSSREGVETQYF
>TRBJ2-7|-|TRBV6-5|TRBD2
TGTGCCAGCAGTTACGGCGGGGGGGCCTACGAGCAGTACTTC
CASSYGGGAYEQYF
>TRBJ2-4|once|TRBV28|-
TGTGCCAGCAGTTTGATCGGGGCCAAAAACATTCAGTACTTC
CASSLIGAKNIQYF
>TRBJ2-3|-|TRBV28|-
TGTGCCAGCAGTTTCTTATCTGGAACAGATACGCAGTATTTT
CASSFLSGTDTQYF
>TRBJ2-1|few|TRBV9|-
TGTGCCAGCAGCCGCCGAGGACTCCAAGCTAAAAATGAGCAGTTCTTC
CASSRRGLQAKNEQFF